This passage covers 28 T cell receptor beta chains from one sample sequenced in a study of blood T cell repertoires in COVID-19. Assay: immunoSEQ multiplex PCR; the TCRdb copy retains only in-frame clones and omits some. The sample lists approximately 220,000 clones; about 87% were seen once. Sequenced input: peripheral blood. These receptor sequences come from a man aged 55 to 69 who had recovered from COVID-19.

There are a few counts of this clone. The chain is built from TRBV5-1 and TRBJ2-1; maybe TRBD2 (7 bases). Germline CDR1 and CDR2: SGHRS and YFSETQ. The CDR3 runs to 13 residues. V shed 10 bases and J shed 8 bases, with 19 bases lying between them. The CDR3: CAGGAAPLHEQFF. CDR3 sequence (DNA): TGCGCCGGGGGGGCAGCCCCCCTCCATGAGCAGTTCTTC.

This clone was found once. V usage is TRBV23-1 and J usage is TRBJ1-2; 7 nucleotides match TRBD1. TRBV23-1 is an ORF, and what it does is uncertain. The CDR3 sequence is 14 residues long. V lost 4 bases to trimming and J lost 5 bases; unmatched junction nucleotides: 7. In DNA form, the CDR3 reads TGCGCCAGCAGTCTAGGACAGGATGCATATGGCTACACCTTC. It codes for CASSLGQDAYGYTF.

The genes are TRBV30 and TRBJ1-4; maybe TRBD1 (6 bases). Germline-derived CDR1 and CDR2 are GTSNPN and SVGIG (reference sequence). V lost 6 bases to trimming and J lost 3 bases, with 14 bases between them. CDR3 length: 14 residues. The CDR3 DNA reads TGTGCCTGTCGCCTCAGGGGATCTAATGAAAAACTGTTTTTT. It translates to CACRLRGSNEKLFF. Full variable domain (outside the CDR3, taken from reference TRBV30 and TRBJ1-4): SQTIHQWPATLVQPVGSPLSLECTVEGTSNPNLYWYRQAAGRGLQLLFYSVGIGQISSEVPQNLSASRPQDRQFILSSKKLLLSDSGFYLCACRLRGSNEKLFFGSGTQLSVL.

V usage is TRBV28 and J usage is TRBJ2-1; D may be TRBD2 (6 bases). CDR1 and CDR2 from the germline V gene are MDHEN and SYDVKM. The CDR3 totals 16 residues. V was pared by 4 bases and J by 7 bases, with 20 bases between. This CDR3 is CASSSLKRVLENEQFF. The CDR3 coding sequence is TGTGCCAGCAGTTCCCTAAAGCGGGTCCTGGAAAATGAGCAGTTCTTC.

This chain uses TRBV2 with TRBJ1-5, with D perhaps TRBD1 (5 bases). Germline CDR1 and CDR2: SNHLY and FYNNEI. The CDR3 consists of 15 residues. V was trimmed by 2 bases and J by 7 bases, leaving 15 bases between them. Here the CDR3 DNA reads TGTGCCAGCAGTGAATGGGGGGACTCCAAACAGCCCCAGCATTTT. This gives the protein CASSEWGDSKQPQHF.

The chain couples TRBV3-1 (or the pseudogene TRBV3-2) to TRBJ1-2; the D gene is possibly TRBD1 (6 bases). Germline loops: CDR1 LGHDT, CDR2 YNNKEL (reference sequence). Trimming pared 0 bases from V and 6 bases from J, leaving 14 bases between. The CDR3 has 15 residues. CDR3 nucleotide sequence: TGTGCCAGCAGCCAAGAAAGCGGGGGCTCGCATGGCTACACCTTC. It codes for CASSQESGGSHGYTF.

V gene TRBV7-9 combines with J gene TRBJ1-1; possible D gene TRBD1, 5 bases. Germline CDR1 reads SEHNR; CDR2 reads FQNEAQ (reference sequence). The CDR3 spans 14 residues. Trimming removed 3 bases at V and 1 base at J, with 9 bases between. CDR3 coding DNA: TGTGCCAGCAGCTTCCTTCAGGGGAACACTGAAGCTTTCTTT. This codes for CASSFLQGNTEAFF.

The chain carries TRBV19 and TRBJ2-7; weak D call: TRBD2 (6 bases). From germline, CDR1 is LNHDA and CDR2 SQIVND (reference sequence). Trimming took off 10 bases at V and 7 bases at J, with 23 bases between the two ends. The CDR3 covers 14 residues. The CDR3 region has the DNA TGTGCCACGAATTCCAGCCCAGGGAGGTCGGAGCAGTACTTC. Its protein product is CATNSSPGRSEQYF.

This chain joins TRBV28 and TRBJ2-7; 9 bases are shared with TRBD1. V was pared by 5 bases and J by 3 bases, with 5 bases of the junction left unmatched. The CDR3 has 14 amino acids. Germline-derived CDR1 and CDR2 are MDHEN and SYDVKM. The CDR3 spells CASSIGTGIYEQYF. CDR3 bases: TGTGCCAGCAGTATAGGGACAGGGATCTACGAGCAGTACTTC.

The chain uses TRBV29-1 and TRBJ1-2; D call uncertain. Trimming removed 4 bases from V and 2 bases from J, with 14 bases in between. Germline V gene lookup returns CDR1 SQVTM and CDR2 ANQGSEA. CDR3 size: 14 residues. The CDR3 region has the DNA TGCAGCGTTGGTGGGCCGATACCAAACTATGGCTACACCTTC. Translation gives CSVGGPIPNYGYTF.

The J gene is TRBJ1-1, the V gene TRBV7-9; TRBD1 is a possible D gene (6 bases). The germline CDR1 and CDR2 sequences are SEHNR and FQNEAQ (reference sequence). Trimming shortened V by 11 bases and J by 1 base, and 14 bases separated the two germline ends. CDR3 length equals 13 residues. The chain's CDR3 is CALGQGTNTEAFF. Here the CDR3 DNA reads TGTGCCCTGGGGCAGGGGACGAACACTGAAGCTTTCTTT.

This clone showed up just a few times. This chain uses TRBV7-9 with TRBJ1-1; 7 positions agree with TRBD1. The CDR3 sequence is 12 residues long. Germline V gives CDR1 SEHNR, CDR2 FQNEAQ (reference sequence). V was pared by 6 bases and J by 4 bases, with 2 bases of the junction left unmatched. The chain's CDR3 is CASSPGGTEAFF. The CDR3, as DNA: TGTGCCAGCAGTCCAGGGGGCACTGAAGCTTTCTTT. Full variable domain (outside the CDR3, taken from reference TRBV7-9 and TRBJ1-1): DTGVSQNPRHKITKRGQNVTFRCDPISEHNRLYWYRQTLGQGPEFLTYFQNEAQLEKSRLLSDRFSAERPKGSFSTLEIQRTEQGDSAMYLCASSPGGTEAFFGQGTRLTVV.

This clone was recorded only once. The V call is TRBV19, the J call TRBJ2-5; 13 nucleotides agree with TRBD2. This CDR3 has 16 amino acids. Germline CDR1 reads LNHDA; CDR2 reads SQIVND (reference sequence). Trimming at V came to 5 bases and at J to 5 bases, leaving 8 bases not matched to a gene. CDR3: CASSAGTSGAWETQYF. The CDR3 region has the DNA TGTGCCAGTAGTGCCGGGACTAGCGGGGCTTGGGAGACCCAGTACTTC.

With respect to this clone: Distinct nucleotide sequences in the sample also encode this CDR3. V is TRBV7-3 and J is TRBJ1-1; weak D call: TRBD1 (5 bases). The CDR3 runs 14 residues. Germline-derived CDR1 and CDR2 are SGHTA and FQGTGA. V was pared by 5 bases and J by 1 base, with 11 bases between. CDR3 bases: TGTGCCAGCAGCCTGGGGCCAGGGAACACTGAAGCTTTCTTT. This translates into CASSLGPGNTEAFF.

The chain links TRBV18 to TRBJ2-5, with a weak D call TRBD2 (5 bases). Trimming cost V 1 base and J 4 bases, with 7 bases left between them. From germline, CDR1 is KGHSH and CDR2 LQKENI. The CDR3 sequence is 13 residues long. The CDR3 sequence: CASSPLGRETQYF. The CDR3, as DNA: TGTGCCAGCTCACCACTGGGGAGAGAGACCCAGTACTTC.

The V gene is TRBV3-1 (or the pseudogene TRBV3-2), the J gene TRBJ2-1, with TRBD2 identical over 8 bases. CDR1 and CDR2 from the germline V gene are LGHDT and YNNKEL (reference sequence). The CDR3 length is 20 residues. V was pared by 0 bases and J by 2 bases, with 15 bases of the junction left unmatched. In DNA form, the CDR3 reads TGTGCCAGCAGCCAAGAACCTGATACACAGCGGGGGCCGACCTACAATGAGCAGTTCTTC. Translating it yields CASSQEPDTQRGPTYNEQFF.

V usage is TRBV18 and J usage is TRBJ2-5, with 9 nucleotides matching TRBD2. Per germline, CDR1 KGHSH and CDR2 LQKENI. The V and J ends lost 4 bases and 2 bases, in that order; junction bases with no gene match: 2. CDR3 size: 14 residues. For the CDR3, the DNA is TGTGCCAGCTCACTAGCGGGGGCACAAGAGACCCAGTACTTC. As protein: CASSLAGAQETQYF.

The rearrangement uses TRBV6-6 and TRBJ1-5, with TRBD1 as a possible D gene (6 bases). Germline assignment: CDR1 MNHNY and CDR2 SVGAGI (reference sequence). CDR3 size: 16 residues. Trimming took 2 bases from V and 0 from J, leaving 11 bases between them. CDR3 in amino acids: CASSYLGGLSNQPQHF. The CDR3 region has the DNA TGTGCCAGCAGTTACCTGGGGGGGCTTAGCAATCAGCCCCAGCATTTT.

The sample holds a few counts of this clone. The chain recombines TRBV2 with TRBJ1-5; 7 bases line up with TRBD1. J was trimmed by 7 bases and V by 8 bases; bases with no gene match: 11. Germline loops: CDR1 SNHLY, CDR2 FYNNEI. The CDR3 length is 14 residues. This CDR3 is CASRLGQWKQPQHF. CDR3 nucleotides: TGTGCCAGCCGATTGGGACAGTGGAAGCAGCCCCAGCATTTT. The full variable domain, with the rest looked up from reference TRBV2 and TRBJ1-5, is EPEVTQTPSHQVTQMGQEVILRCVPISNHLYFYWYRQILGQKVEFLVSFYNNEISEKSEIFDDQFSVERPDGSNFTLKIRSTKLEDSAMYFCASRLGQWKQPQHFGDGTRLSIL.

The CDR3: CASTGSSTGELFF. The CDR3 DNA reads TGTGCCAGCACCGGCTCTAGCACCGGGGAGCTGTTTTTT. The chain couples TRBV2 to TRBJ2-2; D unclear. Trimming removed 7 bases at V and 4 bases at J, with 10 bases between. The CDR3 consists of 13 residues. Germline CDR1 is SNHLY and CDR2 is FYNNEI.

The chain couples TRBV12-3 or TRBV12-4 to TRBJ2-1; D remains ambiguous. With 7 bases removed from V and 6 bases from J, the gap between germline ends came to 7 bases. The CDR3 has 11 residues. The CDR3: CASTELNEQFF. The CDR3, as DNA: TGTGCCAGCACCGAACTCAATGAGCAGTTCTTC.

This chain links TRBV19 with TRBJ1-1; D is ambiguous. Germline CDR1 LNHDA, CDR2 SQIVND (reference sequence). V was trimmed by 3 bases and J by 0 bases, leaving 5 bases between them. The CDR3 totals 13 residues. The CDR3 loop reads CASSILMNTEAFF. The CDR3 DNA reads as TGTGCCAGTAGTATTTTAATGAACACTGAAGCTTTCTTT. The full variable domain, rest sourced from reference TRBV19 and TRBJ1-1, is DGGITQSPKYLFRKEGQNVTLSCEQNLNHDAMYWYRQDPGQGLRLIYYSQIVNDFQKGDIAEGYSVSREKKESFPLTVTSAQKNPTAFYLCASSILMNTEAFFGQGTRLTVV.

The CDR3 here is CASSLRTDYQETQYF. The CDR3 nucleotides are TGCGCCAGCAGCTTGAGGACAGATTACCAAGAGACCCAGTACTTC. The V call is TRBV5-1, the J call TRBJ2-5, with D perhaps TRBD1 (6 bases). V shed 1 base and J shed 0 bases, with 10 bases lying between them. This CDR3 spans 15 amino acids. The germline V gene encodes CDR1 SGHRS and CDR2 YFSETQ.

The V and J genes are TRBV14 and TRBJ1-1; 7 bases match TRBD1. V lost 4 bases and J lost 4; bases outside the gene matches: 6. The CDR3 covers 14 residues. Germline V gene sequence: CDR1 SGHDN, CDR2 FVKESK. As DNA, the CDR3 is TGTGCCAGCAGCCGCGACAGGGTTAGCACTGAAGCTTTCTTT. Translated, it gives CASSRDRVSTEAFF.

This chain connects TRBV6-5 to TRBJ2-7; 7 nucleotides line up with TRBD1. The J segment lost 3 bases and the V segment lost 9 bases, leaving 5 bases of the junction unmatched. Germline CDR1 reads MNHEY; CDR2 reads SVGAGI. CDR3 length: 12 residues. DNA for the CDR3: TGTGCCAGTGACAGGGATCGCTACGAGCAGTACTTC. It translates to CASDRDRYEQYF.

This chain links TRBV10-3 with TRBJ2-3; 10 bases map to TRBD2. CDR3 length: 16 residues. CDR1 and CDR2 from the germline V gene are ENHRY and SYGVKD. After removal of 3 bases from V and 5 bases from J, the junction contained 8 bases not matched to a gene. The CDR3 nucleotides are TGTGCCATCAGTGATTCGAGCGGGGGGGCCGGAGATACGCAGTATTTT. Translated, it gives CAISDSSGGAGDTQYF.

The rearrangement joins TRBV27 to TRBJ2-1; 7 nucleotides line up with TRBD1. With 8 bases clipped from V and 11 bases from J, the junction kept 9 bases outside the gene matches. CDR3 length: 12 residues. Germline assignment: CDR1 MNHEY and CDR2 SMNVEV (reference sequence). The CDR3 spells CASGLLTGKQFF. Written as DNA, the CDR3 is TGTGCCAGCGGACTCTTGACAGGGAAGCAGTTCTTC.

J is TRBJ1-1 and V is TRBV6-6; 9 positions match TRBD1. The CDR3 contains 14 residues. Germline V gives CDR1 MNHNY, CDR2 SVGAGI (reference sequence). Trimming cost V 5 bases and J 3 bases; bases outside gene matches: 4. The CDR3 protein is CASSLYRGHTEAFF. DNA for the CDR3: TGTGCCAGCAGTCTCTACAGGGGGCACACTGAAGCTTTCTTT.